The present TCR beta chain was sequenced within a study of shared clonotypes between healthy human individuals. General study points: What rarefaction showed was incomplete sorted-subset sequencing despite large depth. Clonotypes shared by all four donors outscored non-shared clonotypes in generation probability.

Germline V gene lookup returns CDR1 MNHEY and CDR2 SMNVEV (reference sequence). The CDR3 length is 16 residues. The J segment lost 1 base and the V segment lost 4 bases, leaving 8 bases of the junction unmatched. In the original workflow: Filtering differed since immunoSEQ provided only junctions, with no quality scores. Assay used: immunoSEQ multiplex PCR; TCRdb lists only in-frame clones, some missing. The V and J calls and the clone size are those of that table, but D and trimming were determined from the DNA. The sample has about 2.5 million clones, about nine tenths seen once. To note about this clone: The antigen is not known.

This clonotype was obtained from a man younger than 30 in good health. Some clones in this sample may be carry-over from other donors' samples. The V and J genes are TRBV27 and TRBJ2-5, with 8 bases fitting TRBD2. Sequenced material: naive CD4+ T cells from PBMCs. Subset indicated: CD45RA+ positively selected. As DNA, the CDR3 is TGTGCCAGCAGTTGTCCCCAAACTAGCGGCCAAGAGACCCAGTACTTC. This codes for CASSCPQTSGQETQYF.